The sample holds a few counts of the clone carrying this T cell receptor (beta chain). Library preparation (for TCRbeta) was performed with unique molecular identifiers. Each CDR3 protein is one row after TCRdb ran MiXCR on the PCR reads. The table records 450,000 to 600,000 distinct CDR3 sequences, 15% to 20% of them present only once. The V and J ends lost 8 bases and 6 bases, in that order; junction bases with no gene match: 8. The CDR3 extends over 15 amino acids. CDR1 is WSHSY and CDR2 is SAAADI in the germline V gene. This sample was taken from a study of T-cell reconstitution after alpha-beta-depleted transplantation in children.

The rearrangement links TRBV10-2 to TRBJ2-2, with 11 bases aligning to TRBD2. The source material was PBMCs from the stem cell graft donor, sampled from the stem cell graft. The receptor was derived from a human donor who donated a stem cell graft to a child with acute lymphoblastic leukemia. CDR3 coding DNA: TGCGCCAGCTTCTTGGGACTAGCGGAGGCCGGGGAGCTGTTTTTT. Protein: CASFLGLAEAGELFF.